The source of this TCR beta chain is a study of blood T cells in healthy people across ages. Study-wide results and limits: Observed TCR beta diversity showed a strong correlation with the percentage of naive T cells as measured by flow cytometry. Naive and antigen-experienced cells could not be conclusively compared, given unsorted PBMCs.

This clonotype showed up just a few times. Antigen: not known. Trimming cost V 4 bases and J 2 bases, with 12 bases left between them. This CDR3 region has 14 residues. Germline CDR1 and CDR2: SGHDN and FVKESK. Next came a second PCR, run for about 7 to 12 cycles, which used a sample-barcoded 5' primer along with a J-beta primer mix. TCRdb re-called the 5' RACE reads with MiXCR, one entry per CDR3 protein. The sample has hundreds of thousands of distinct CDR3 sequences, around half seen once. This TCR derives from an elderly man in good health. This chain uses TRBV14 with TRBJ2-7, with TRBD1 as a possible D gene (5 bases). Sequenced: blood. The CDR3, as DNA: TGTGCCAGCAGCCCCCAGCAGGGCCCCTACGAGCAGTACTTC. Protein product: CASSPQQGPYEQYF.